The 28 T cell receptor beta chains in this list originate from one sample, sequenced in a study of T cells in women clearing cervical HPV infection. Assay: immunoSEQ multiplex PCR; the TCRdb copy retains only in-frame clones and omits some. The data include 45,000 to 50,000 clones; the top ten clones carry 35%. Material: blood buffy coat. These receptors were obtained from a woman between 18 and 70 years old with a cervical HPV16 infection that either progressed to CIN3+ or cleared (not recorded which).

For this clone: The read ends 3 residues early relative to the CDR3; the germline J gene fills the gap. This rearrangement joins TRBV29-1 to TRBJ2-2; no firm D call. CDR1 and CDR2 (germline): SQVTM, ANQGSEA. CDR3 length equals 12 residues. CDR3 sequence: CSVWQYNEKLFF. The part of the CDR3 DNA that was read is TGCAGCGTTTGGCAGTATAATGAAAAG.

As for this clone: Read data end 3 residues before the CDR3 end; the end is taken from the germline J gene. The rearrangement uses TRBV19 and TRBJ2-5; 7 bases map to TRBD1. Germline trimming cut 7 bases from V and 3 bases from J; bases unmatched to any gene: 5. This CDR3 comprises 13 residues. Germline lookup yields CDR1 LNHDA and CDR2 SQIVND (reference sequence). This CDR3 reads CASMDRTEETQYF. CDR3 bases read: TGTGCCAGTATGGACAGGACGGAAGAGACC.

In the case of this clone: The read stops 3 residues short of the end of the CDR3; the missing end is completed from the germline J gene. The chain combines TRBV7-8 with TRBJ1-5, with D perhaps TRBD1 (5 bases). Germline-derived CDR1 and CDR2 are SGHVS and FQNEAQ. Trimming pared 1 base from V and 0 bases from J, leaving 13 bases between. The CDR3 spans 17 residues. The CDR3 loop reads CASSLGETEYSNQPQHF. Incomplete CDR3 DNA: TGTGCCAGCAGCTTAGGAGAGACAGAATATAGCAATCAGCCC.

About this clone itself: The read stops 3 residues short of the end of the CDR3; the missing end is completed from the germline J gene. The rearrangement uses TRBV30 and TRBJ2-1, with D unresolved. This CDR3 has 15 amino acids. Germline V gives CDR1 GTSNPN, CDR2 SVGIG (reference sequence). V was cut by 0 bases and J by 8 bases, with 17 bases left in between. CDR3 bases read: TGTGCCTGGAGTGTCCCCCCAATGCCGCGCGATGAG. This translates into CAWSVPPMPRDE. The complete CDR3 protein is CAWSVPPMPRDEQFF. The variable domain in full, completed from reference TRBV30 and TRBJ2-1, reads SQTIHQWPATLVQPVGSPLSLECTVEGTSNPNLYWYRQAAGRGLQLLFYSVGIGQISSEVPQNLSASRPQDRQFILSSKKLLLSDSGFYLCAWSVPPMPRDEQFFGPGTRLTVL.

A note on this clone: The sequenced fragment ends 3 residues before the CDR3 boundary, so the rest is inferred from the germline J gene. The chain combines TRBV18 with TRBJ1-1; no firm D call. Germline CDR1 is KGHSH and CDR2 is LQKENI. The CDR3 extends over 13 amino acids. V lost 3 bases, J lost 2 bases, and 7 bases lay in between. The covered CDR3 bases are TGTGCCAGCTCACCTCCAATCAACACTGAA. Encoded protein: CASSPPINTE. The full CDR3 is CASSPPINTEAFF.

A word on this clone: The read terminates 3 residues ahead of where the CDR3 ends, so the germline J gene completes it. The chain has TRBV20-1 and TRBJ1-4; D possibly corresponds to TRBD1 (5 bases). The CDR3 sequence is 13 residues long. CDR1 and CDR2 (germline): DFQATT, SNEGSKA (reference sequence). V lost 0 bases and J 5 bases, leaving 7 bases between the germline ends. The sequenced CDR3 bases are TGCAGTGCTAGAGAGCAGGGAAATGAAAAA. It yields the protein CSAREQGNEK. In full, the CDR3 is CSAREQGNEKLFF.

Notes on this clone: The observed sequence ends 3 residues before the CDR3 terminus, with the missing tail filled in from the germline J gene. The genes are TRBV5-1 and TRBJ1-2; 10 bases are a match to TRBD1. CDR1 and CDR2 (germline): SGHRS, YFSETQ. The CDR3 runs to 19 residues. The V segment lost 0 bases and the J segment 0 bases; nucleotides outside the gene matches: 11. The CDR3 bases that were read are TGCGCCAGCAGCTTGGCCATTACGGGACAGGGGCTAACTAACTATGGC. It yields the protein CASSLAITGQGLTNYG. The full CDR3 protein reads CASSLAITGQGLTNYGYTF.

Concerning this clone itself: Coverage ceases 3 residues before the CDR3 finishes, and the germline J gene fills in the end. The rearrangement links TRBV5-1 to TRBJ1-2; 8 nucleotides agree with TRBD1. Germline V gene lookup returns CDR1 SGHRS and CDR2 YFSETQ. The CDR3 is made up of 14 amino acids. Germline trimming cut 6 bases from V and 3 bases from J; bases unmatched to any gene: 7. CDR3 sequence: CASTRDRHDYGYTF. Incomplete CDR3 DNA: TGCGCCAGCACCCGGGACAGGCATGACTATGGC. Full variable domain (outside the CDR3, taken from reference TRBV5-1 and TRBJ1-2): KAGVTQTPRYLIKTRGQQVTLSCSPISGHRSVSWYQQTPGQGLQFLFEYFSETQRNKGNFPGRFSGRQFSNSRSEMNVSTLELGDSALYLCASTRDRHDYGYTFGSGTRLTVV.

On this clone: The read ends 3 residues early relative to the CDR3; the germline J gene fills the gap. The rearrangement links TRBV5-1 to TRBJ2-1, with D possibly matching TRBD1 (5 bases). The V end lost 1 base, the J end lost 3 bases, and 14 bases lay between the germline ends. Germline V gene data show CDR1 as SGHRS and CDR2 as YFSETQ. This CDR3 is built from 16 residues. The DNA read from the CDR3 is TGCGCCAGCAGCTTGAACTCAGGGATGGGCTACAATGAG. It translates to CASSLNSGMGYNE. The whole CDR3 sequence reads CASSLNSGMGYNEQFF.

To note about this clone: Read data end 3 residues before the CDR3 end; the end is taken from the germline J gene. The chain uses TRBV29-1 and TRBJ2-7; no clear D gene. V lost 4 bases to trimming and J lost 2 bases, with 6 bases between them. Germline V gene lookup returns CDR1 SQVTM and CDR2 ANQGSEA. This CDR3 is 11 amino acids long. The CDR3 DNA, read in part, is TGCAGCGTTGGGCAGACCTACGAG. Translated, it gives CSVGQTYE. The full CDR3 reads CSVGQTYEQYF.

Turning to this clone: With the read ending 3 residues before the CDR3 end, the germline J gene is used to fill in that end. The chain has TRBV12-3 or TRBV12-4 and TRBJ2-5; perhaps TRBD2 as D (5 bases). The CDR3 is 12 amino acids. V lost 4 bases and J 7 bases, leaving 10 bases between the germline ends. The sequenced CDR3 bases are TGTGCCAGCAGTTCCCCACGGGGGACC. Translating gives CASSSPRGT. The entire CDR3 sequence reads CASSSPRGTQYF.

This chain's CDR3 is CASSAPGQRGETQYF. The DNA read from the CDR3 is TGTGCCAGCAGCGCTCCGGGACAGAGGGGAGAGACG. The rearrangement joins TRBV5-5 to TRBJ2-3; 7 bases map to TRBD1. From the germline J gene comes the end of the CDR3, since the read stops 3 residues before it. Germline V gives CDR1 SGHKS, CDR2 YYEKEE (reference sequence). The CDR3 is made up of 15 amino acids.

For this clone: The read comes to an end 3 residues before the CDR3 does, leaving the germline J gene to fill in the end. The chain joins TRBV7-3 to TRBJ2-6, with TRBD1 as a possible D gene (6 bases). V was shortened by 2 bases and J by 4 bases, with 9 bases between the two germline ends. The CDR3 sequence is 15 residues long. Germline assignment: CDR1 SGHTA and CDR2 FQGTGA. The covered CDR3 bases are TGTGCCAGCAGCTTACTAGGGGGAGGGGCCAACGTC. Translated: CASSLLGGGANV. In full, the CDR3 reads CASSLLGGGANVLTF.

Points on this clone: The CDR3 end is not reached by the read, which stops 3 residues before it; the germline J gene fills it in. The genes are TRBV18 and TRBJ2-1, with D tentatively TRBD1 (6 bases). Looked up from germline, CDR1 is KGHSH and CDR2 is LQKENI. Trimming stripped 3 bases from V and 9 bases from J, with 21 bases between. The CDR3 sequence is 16 residues long. The CDR3 loop reads CASSPPTGHRPIEQFF. The sequenced part of the CDR3 DNA is TGTGCCAGCTCACCCCCCACGGGACATCGGCCGATTGAG. Drawing the rest from reference TRBV18 and TRBJ2-1, the complete variable domain is NAGVMQNPRHLVRRRGQEARLRCSPMKGHSHVYWYRQLPEEGLKFMVYLQKENIIDESGMPKERFSAEFPKEGPSILRIQQVVRGDSAAYFCASSPPTGHRPIEQFFGPGTRLTVL.

Regarding this clone: The observed sequence ends 3 residues before the CDR3 terminus, with the missing tail filled in from the germline J gene. The chain has TRBV7-2 and TRBJ1-2; 7 bases are a match to TRBD1. Per the germline V gene, CDR1 is SGHTA and CDR2 is FQGNSA. The CDR3 contains 13 residues. This CDR3 reads CASSLAQGGPYTF. The covered CDR3 bases are TGTGCCAGCAGCTTAGCGCAGGGGGGACCC. The full variable domain, rest sourced from reference TRBV7-2 and TRBJ1-2, is GAGVSQSPSNKVTEKGKDVELRCDPISGHTALYWYRQSLGQGLEFLIYFQGNSAPDKSGLPSDRFSAERTGGSVSTLTIQRTQQEDSAVYLCASSLAQGGPYTFGSGTRLTVV.

To note about this clone: Sequencing ends 3 residues short of the CDR3 end; the germline J gene provides the rest. The chain uses TRBV11-3 and TRBJ2-5; possibly TRBD2 for D (6 bases). Trimming removed 1 base at V and 4 bases at J, with 10 bases between. The CDR3 totals 14 residues. Germline values: CDR1 SGHNT, CDR2 YENEEA. CDR3 DNA, as far as it was read: TGTGCCAGCAGCTTAGTGGCGGGGAGAGAGACC. Its translation is CASSLVAGRET. The whole CDR3 region reads CASSLVAGRETQYF.

About this clone itself: Read data end 3 residues before the CDR3 end; the end is taken from the germline J gene. J is TRBJ2-3 and V is TRBV7-3; TRBD2 matches 10 bases. The trim removed 5 bases at V and 6 bases at J, leaving 11 bases unmatched. This CDR3 region has 16 residues. In germline, CDR1 is SGHTA, CDR2 FQGTGA. Incomplete CDR3 DNA: TGTGCCAGCAGCCTCGGGACTAGCGCGTCGGGGGATACG. Translation gives CASSLGTSASGDT. The CDR3 in its entirety is CASSLGTSASGDTQYF.

To note about this clone: The sequenced fragment ends 3 residues before the CDR3 boundary, so the rest is inferred from the germline J gene. This chain joins TRBV20-1 and TRBJ2-1, with D perhaps TRBD1 (6 bases). This CDR3 has 13 amino acids. V was trimmed by 5 bases and J by 5 bases, leaving 13 bases between them. From germline, CDR1 is DFQATT and CDR2 SNEGSKA (reference sequence). Incomplete CDR3 DNA: TGCAGTGCTTCTGGACAGCTTAACAATGAG. It is translated as CSASGQLNNE. The entire CDR3 sequence reads CSASGQLNNEQFF.

On this clone: Coverage ceases 3 residues before the CDR3 finishes, and the germline J gene fills in the end. V is TRBV20-1 and J is TRBJ2-2; 7 nucleotides align to TRBD2. CDR1 is DFQATT and CDR2 is SNEGSKA in the germline V gene (reference sequence). The J segment lost 1 base and the V segment lost 7 bases, leaving 3 bases of the junction unmatched. This CDR3 comprises 13 residues. The covered CDR3 bases are TGCAGTGGTCTAGCGGAGAACACCGGGGAG. Translation gives CSGLAENTGE. The entire CDR3 protein reads CSGLAENTGELFF.

To note about this clone: The read terminates 3 residues before the CDR3 end, so the remaining end is supplied by the germline J gene. This chain uses TRBV20-1 with TRBJ2-3; the match to TRBD1 covers 10 bases. This CDR3 comprises 14 residues. The germline gives CDR1 DFQATT, CDR2 SNEGSKA (reference sequence). The part of the CDR3 DNA that was read is TGCAGTGCTAGGGGACAGGGGAGGCGAGAGACG. Translated: CSARGQGRRET. The entire CDR3 sequence reads CSARGQGRRETQYF.

Turning to this clone: Read data end 3 residues before the CDR3 end; the end is taken from the germline J gene. The chain combines TRBV20-1 with TRBJ1-2, with 7 positions matching TRBD1. Germline loops: CDR1 DFQATT, CDR2 SNEGSKA (reference sequence). This CDR3 has 15 amino acids. The V and J ends lost 2 bases and 1 base, in that order; junction bases with no gene match: 7. CDR3 DNA, as far as it was read: TGCAGTGCTAGAAAGTTCGGACAGGATAACTATGGC. The encoded protein is CSARKFGQDNYG. The whole CDR3 protein reads CSARKFGQDNYGYTF.

Comment on this clone: The CDR3 is cut off 3 residues early in the read; its end comes from the germline J gene. The genes are TRBV29-1 and TRBJ2-1, with 8 bases that match TRBD2. The ends lost 2 bases at V and 9 bases at J; junction bases unmatched: 0. Germline V gives CDR1 SQVTM, CDR2 ANQGSEA. The CDR3 has 11 residues. CDR3 bases read: TGCAGCGTTGAACTAGCGGGTGAG. This encodes CSVELAGE. The whole CDR3 protein reads CSVELAGEQFF.

About this clone: The read ends 3 residues shy of where the CDR3 ends; the end is completed using the germline J gene. J is TRBJ1-2 and V is TRBV5-1; 10 bases agree with TRBD1. The CDR3 runs 17 residues. Per germline, CDR1 SGHRS and CDR2 YFSETQ. Trimming cost V 2 bases and J 4 bases; bases outside gene matches: 11. The CDR3 sequence: CASSLIASGDRGYGYTF. The covered CDR3 bases are TGCGCCAGCAGCTTAATTGCATCGGGGGACAGGGGCTATGGC.

In the case of this clone: The read ends 3 residues shy of where the CDR3 ends; the end is completed using the germline J gene. V usage is TRBV7-2 and J usage is TRBJ2-4; 9 bases match TRBD1. There are 14 residues in the CDR3. Germline V gene sequence: CDR1 SGHTA, CDR2 FQGNSA. The ends lost 3 bases at V and 7 bases at J; junction bases unmatched: 4. Here the CDR3 reads CASSLGTGWNIQYF. The covered CDR3 bases are TGTGCCAGCAGCTTGGGGACAGGGTGGAACATT.

For this clone: With the read ending 3 residues before the CDR3 end, the germline J gene is used to fill in that end. J is TRBJ2-7 and V is TRBV28; 9 bases are a match to TRBD2. The V and J ends lost 10 bases and 3 bases, in that order; junction bases with no gene match: 10. CDR1 is MDHEN and CDR2 is SYDVKM in the germline V gene. This CDR3 has 14 residues. The CDR3 reads CAITGTSNFYEQYF. Incomplete CDR3 DNA: TGTGCCATTACCGGGACTAGCAATTTCTACGAG.

With regard to this clone: The read terminates 3 residues ahead of where the CDR3 ends, so the germline J gene completes it. This chain links TRBV5-8 with TRBJ1-5; D is unresolved. V was pared by 2 bases and J by 3 bases, with 9 bases between. Per the germline V gene, CDR1 is SGHTS and CDR2 is YDEGEE. CDR3 size: 14 residues. CDR3 sequence: CASSLVGINQPQHF. Partial CDR3 DNA: TGTGCCAGCAGCTTAGTGGGCATCAATCAGCCC.

Worth noting for this clone: Read sequence stops 3 residues before the CDR3 end, and the germline J gene provides the missing end. This chain joins TRBV5-1 and TRBJ2-5; 10 bases are a match to TRBD2. Trimming at V came to 2 bases and at J to 2 bases, leaving 0 bases not matched to a gene. The germline V gene encodes CDR1 SGHRS and CDR2 YFSETQ. The CDR3 totals 14 residues. This CDR3 reads CASSFSGGQETQYF. The DNA read from the CDR3 is TGCGCCAGCAGCTTTAGCGGGGGGCAAGAGACC. The entire variable domain, with the rest obtained from reference TRBV5-1 and TRBJ2-5, is as follows: KAGVTQTPRYLIKTRGQQVTLSCSPISGHRSVSWYQQTPGQGLQFLFEYFSETQRNKGNFPGRFSGRQFSNSRSEMNVSTLELGDSALYLCASSFSGGQETQYFGPGTRLLVL.

On this clone: The read is 3 residues too short to cover the CDR3 end, so that end is filled in from the germline J gene. The genes are TRBV7-2 and TRBJ2-3; D gene uncertain. The CDR3 contains 13 residues. The germline V gene has CDR1 SGHTA and CDR2 FQGNSA. The chain's CDR3 is CASSLDIEQPQYF. The CDR3 bases that were read are TGTGCCAGCAGCTTAGACATTGAACAGCCG. The full variable domain, rest sourced from reference TRBV7-2 and TRBJ2-3, is GAGVSQSPSNKVTEKGKDVELRCDPISGHTALYWYRQSLGQGLEFLIYFQGNSAPDKSGLPSDRFSAERTGGSVSTLTIQRTQQEDSAVYLCASSLDIEQPQYFGPGTRLTVL.